Listed below are T cell receptor beta chains from one sample, sequenced in a study of Ad26.COV2.S vaccination and SARS-CoV-2 variants. The data were produced by immunoSEQ multiplex PCR, yet TCRdb's version contains in-frame clones alone and is incomplete. The top ten clones hold 1.7% of a sample with 450,000 to 550,000 clones, about 88% of them seen once. This specimen consisted of peripheral blood, obtained in a trial of Ad26.COV2.S vaccine versus placebo. Receptors originate from a person between 18 and 59 years old who received the Ad26.COV2.S COVID-19 vaccine or a placebo. Each CDR3 is given with its conserved first and last residue. D genes are given only for firm matches. Clone size is stated in some rows and not others, as once, few, many or a class when expanded.

>TRBV5-1|.|TRBJ2-1|.
TGCGCCAGCAGCTCGAACGGGGGGCCTACCCAGGAGCAGTTCTTC
CASSSNGGPTQEQFF
>TRBV5-1|.|TRBJ2-7|TRBD1
TGCGCCAGCAGCCCGAGACAGGGGACCTCCTACGAGCAGTACTTC
CASSPRQGTSYEQYF
>TRBV28|.|TRBJ1-1|TRBD1
TGTGCCAGCAGTTTGTGGCAGGGGGAAGAAGCTTTCTTT
CASSLWQGEEAFF
>TRBV27|once|TRBJ2-1|.
TGTGCCAGCAGCGCCGGGACGGTCTCCTACAATGAGCAGTTCTTC
CASSAGTVSYNEQFF
>TRBV27|.|TRBJ1-6|TRBD1
TGTGCCAGCAGGAGGGACAGGGCGAATTCACCCCTCCACTTT
CASRRDRANSPLHF
>TRBV5-4|few|TRBJ2-2|TRBD2
TGTGCCAGCAGGACTAGCGGGGGGGCCCCAGGGACCGGGGAGCTGTTTTTT
CASRTSGGAPGTGELFF
>TRBV5-6|.|TRBJ2-7|.
TGTGCCAGCAGCTGGGACAACTCCTACGAGCAGTACTTC
CASSWDNSYEQYF
>TRBV5-6|once|TRBJ1-1|.
TGTGCCAGCAGCGTAAACACTGAAGCTTTCTTT
CASSVNTEAFF
>TRBV6-5|.|TRBJ2-7|TRBD2
TGTGCCAGCAGTTCCTTTGGTCGCGGGAGGGCCGCCGAGCAGTACTTC
CASSSFGRGRAAEQYF
>TRBV4-1|few|TRBJ1-1|.
TGCGCCAGCAGCCAAGATCCACAGAACACTGAAGCTTTCTTT
CASSQDPQNTEAFF
>TRBV3-1/TRBV3-2|.|TRBJ1-5|.
TGTGCCAGCAGCCAAGATTCCAAGGATCAGCCCCAGCATTTT
CASSQDSKDQPQHF
>TRBV7-2|.|TRBJ1-2|.
TGTGCCAGCAGCCCCGGGGGGCAAAGCCAAAGAAGTTATGGCTACACCTTC
CASSPGGQSQRSYGYTF
>TRBV6-5|.|TRBJ1-2|.
TGTGCCACCGACAAGGGTTGGTATGGCTACACCTTC
CATDKGWYGYTF
>TRBV2|.|TRBJ2-6|.
TGTGCCAGCACGGTGGGGGGTGGGGCCAACGTCCTGACTTTC
CASTVGGGANVLTF
>TRBV2|.|TRBJ1-2|TRBD1
TGTGCCAGCAGTGGAAAGGGACAGATGGGCTACACCTTC
CASSGKGQMGYTF
>TRBV6-6|.|TRBJ2-1|.
TGTGCCAGCACAGAGGTTTCGGGGAATGAGCAGTTCTTC
CASTEVSGNEQFF
>TRBV27|.|TRBJ1-6|TRBD1
TGTGCCAGCAGTCCCTGGACAGGGGGGACCTATAATTCACCCCTCCACTTT
CASSPWTGGTYNSPLHF
>TRBV18|.|TRBJ1-1|.
TGTGCCAGCTCACCCCCCTCCCCGGGACAGAACACTGAAGCTTTCTTT
CASSPPSPGQNTEAFF
>TRBV11-2|.|TRBJ2-1|.
TGTGCCAGCAGCTTAGATCGGGAGTGGGCGCAGTTCTTC
CASSLDREWAQFF
>TRBV7-2|.|TRBJ2-7|.
TGTGCCAGCAGCAGAACTAGCCTCTCCTACGAGCAGTACTTC
CASSRTSLSYEQYF
>TRBV6-5|.|TRBJ2-7|.
TGTGCCAGCAGTTATGGAGGGAGTTTGGGCGAGCAGTACTTC
CASSYGGSLGEQYF
>TRBV19|.|TRBJ2-1|TRBD1
TGTGCCAGTAGTTTAAGGGGGCCCGGCTCCTACAATGAGCAGTTCTTC
CASSLRGPGSYNEQFF
>TRBV25-1|.|TRBJ2-7|.
TGTGCCAGCAGTCCCTCTCCAGTGCACAGTGAGCAGTACTTC
CASSPSPVHSEQYF
>TRBV4-1|.|TRBJ2-7|TRBD2
TGCGCCAGCAGCCAAGCTGCAAGCGGGACCTACGAGCAGTACTTC
CASSQAASGTYEQYF
>TRBV30|.|TRBJ1-3|TRBD1
TGTGCCTGGAGACCTACAGGGGCTGGAAACACCATATATTTT
CAWRPTGAGNTIYF
>TRBV18|.|TRBJ2-5|.
TGTGCCAGCTCACCAGAGGGAGAGACCCAGTACTTC
CASSPEGETQYF
>TRBV6-1|.|TRBJ1-5|.
TGTGCCAGCAGTGAACAGCCGAGTGGCAATCAGCCCCAGCATTTT
CASSEQPSGNQPQHF
>TRBV19|.|TRBJ1-4|.
TGTGCCAGTAGTATTGGTGCCTTTCCAACTAATGAAAAACTGTTTTTT
CASSIGAFPTNEKLFF
>TRBV7-2|.|TRBJ1-3|.
TGTGCCAGCAGCCCCTTTCCGAGTCTCTTCTCTGGAAACACCATATATTTT
CASSPFPSLFSGNTIYF
>TRBV30|once|TRBJ2-2|.
TGTGCCTGGAGTGGGTCAGCGGATTTACAGAACACCGGGGAGCTGTTTTTT
CAWSGSADLQNTGELFF
>TRBV25-1|.|TRBJ2-7|.
TGTGCCAGCAGTACCCGAGGACAAATTCCGTGGCACGAGCAGTACTTC
CASSTRGQIPWHEQYF
>TRBV10-2|.|TRBJ2-5|TRBD1
TGCGCCAGCAGACAGTACAGGGGCGAGACCCAGTACTTC
CASRQYRGETQYF
>TRBV5-1|.|TRBJ2-6|.
TGCGCCAGCAGCTGGGCCGGGACACAGAGCTCTGGGGCCAACGTCCTGACTTTC
CASSWAGTQSSGANVLTF
>TRBV6-5|once|TRBJ2-7|.
TGTGCCAGCAGGAGGCAGTCCCCCGACGAGCAGTACTTC
CASRRQSPDEQYF
>TRBV7-9|.|TRBJ1-1|.
TGTGCCAGCAGCGCGCTCCGACAGGTCGGAGCTTTCTTT
CASSALRQVGAFF
>TRBV5-1|.|TRBJ2-5|.
TGCGCCAGCAGCTTGGGGCAGAACGACGGTGAGACCCAGTACTTC
CASSLGQNDGETQYF
>TRBV20-1|.|TRBJ2-1|TRBD2
TGCAGTGCTAGTGAAGCGGGAGGGTACAATGAGCAGTTCTTC
CSASEAGGYNEQFF
>TRBV5-1|.|TRBJ1-2|TRBD1
TGCGCCAGCAGCTTGGGGGCAGGGGGCGCAACTAACTATGGCTACACCTTC
CASSLGAGGATNYGYTF
>TRBV14|.|TRBJ1-1|.
TGTGCCAGCAGCCAGCGGGGGAAGGGCTCTGAAGCTTTCTTT
CASSQRGKGSEAFF
>TRBV9|.|TRBJ2-3|.
TGTGCCAGCAGCGCCCTCAGCGGTAGCACAGATACGCAGTATTTT
CASSALSGSTDTQYF
>TRBV19|.|TRBJ1-2|.
TGTGCCAGCCAGAGAGGCGGTCGGCGGGGCTACACCTTC
CASQRGGRRGYTF
>TRBV19|.|TRBJ1-2|TRBD1
TGTGCCAGTAGAACAGGGGGCAATAACTATGGCTACACCTTC
CASRTGGNNYGYTF
>TRBV10-3|.|TRBJ1-3|TRBD1
TGTGCCGGCAAGGACAGGGGGGACTCTGGAAACACCATATATTTT
CAGKDRGDSGNTIYF
>TRBV29-1|.|TRBJ1-2|.
TGCACCATCTCGGAGGGAAACGGCTACACCTTC
CTISEGNGYTF
>TRBV11-2|.|TRBJ2-3|TRBD2
TGTGCCAGCAGCTTAGTTCCTAGCGGGGGGTTTAGCACAGATACGCAGTATTTT
CASSLVPSGGFSTDTQYF
>TRBV19|.|TRBJ1-2|.
TGTGCCAGTCTGGACGGCCTCTATGGCTACACCTTC
CASLDGLYGYTF
>TRBV2|once|TRBJ2-7|.
TGTGCCAGCAGTGACAGGGGAGGCGCCTACGAGCAGTACTTC
CASSDRGGAYEQYF
>TRBV19|.|TRBJ1-6|.
TGTGCCAGTGCAGCGAGGGGACGGAATTCACCCCTCCACTTT
CASAARGRNSPLHF
>TRBV6-2/TRBV6-3|.|TRBJ2-7|TRBD1
TGTGCCAGCAGCGACCTCGTAAGGGGGCGCTACGAGCAGTACTTC
CASSDLVRGRYEQYF
>TRBV19|few|TRBJ1-5|TRBD1
TGTGCCAGTAGTACCCTGGGACAGGGGGCTAGCAATCAGCCCCAGCATTTT
CASSTLGQGASNQPQHF
>TRBV9|.|TRBJ1-3|.
TGTGCCAGCAGTGCGGGAGTTTTCGGAAACACCATATATTTT
CASSAGVFGNTIYF
>TRBV11-2|.|TRBJ1-2|TRBD1
TGTGCCAGCAGCTTAGGCGGGACAGGGGCCAACTATGGCTACACCTTC
CASSLGGTGANYGYTF
>TRBV21-1|.|TRBJ1-2|.
TGTGCCAGCAGCAAAGAGAACAACTTACCCGACGCCTTCTATGGCTACACCTTC
CASSKENNLPDAFYGYTF
>TRBV2|.|TRBJ2-7|.
TGTGCCAGCAGGGGGAGAAGAGACGAGCAGTACTTC
CASRGRRDEQYF
>TRBV28|once|TRBJ2-6|.
TGTGCCAGCAGTTTTGGAGCCTCTGGGGCCAACGTCCTGACTTTC
CASSFGASGANVLTF
>TRBV10-3|.|TRBJ2-2|.
TGTGCCATCAGTGCCGGGCCCCCCTCGAACACCGGGGAGCTGTTTTTT
CAISAGPPSNTGELFF
>TRBV10-3|.|TRBJ2-7|.
TGTGCCACACGGGTCTCCTACGAGCAGTACTTC
CATRVSYEQYF